These 5 T cell receptor beta chains originate from one sample sequenced in a study of molecular identifiers for immune sequencing clone quantification. TCRdb re-called the PCR reads through MiXCR, storing one row per CDR3 protein. Seen here are about 65,000 distinct CDR3 sequences, 15% to 20% observed once, and the top ten hold 1.5%. Sequenced sample: naive CD8+ T cells from blood, with Jurkat cell RNA spiked in. The subset is: FACS-sorted CD8+CD4-CCR7+CD45RA+ naive T cells. Every receptor here comes from a human donor in good health. Some libraries in this study had Jurkat cell RNA spiked in.

This clonotype was found a few times. The chain combines TRBV2 with TRBJ2-7, with 9 nucleotides matching TRBD1. The CDR3 is 20 amino acids. V dropped 8 bases and J dropped 1; count of bases not matched to a gene: 24. The germline CDR1 and CDR2 sequences are SNHLY and FYNNEI. In DNA form, the CDR3 reads TGTGCCAGCTTAGGGGAGCTCCGAAGGGACAGGGCGGAAGGTTCCTACGAGCAGTACTTC. It translates to CASLGELRRDRAEGSYEQYF.

This sequence joins TRBV6-6 and TRBJ1-3; D gene uncertain. Looked up from germline, CDR1 is MNHNY and CDR2 is SVGAGI (reference sequence). V shed 0 bases and J shed 2 bases, with 11 bases lying between them. The CDR3 sequence is 16 residues long. CDR3 sequence: CASSYSGPLTGNTIYF. The CDR3 coding sequence is TGTGCCAGCAGTTACTCAGGGCCCCTGACTGGAAACACCATATATTTT.

This clonotype came up once. This may be a read error, as it is one base from a much larger clone. The chain joins TRBV5-3 to TRBJ2-1; 9 bases are shared with TRBD2. TRBV5-3 is identified as an open reading frame with a role that is uncertain. CDR3 length equals 14 residues. CDR3 coding DNA: TGTGCCAGCAGCTGGACTAGCGTCCCCAGTGAGCGGTTCTTC. Translating it yields CASSWTSVPSERFF.

Points on this clonotype: A much larger clone differs by one base, so this may be a read error. V gene TRBV4-2 combines with J gene TRBJ2-5, with TRBD2 matching over 7 bases. Germline V gives CDR1 LGHNA, CDR2 YNFKEQ. The CDR3 contains 17 residues. V was pared by 0 bases and J by 5 bases, with 12 bases of the junction left unmatched. CDR3 sequence reads: CASSQDAPGGSLETQYF. CDR3 DNA: TGTGCCAGCAGCCAAGATGCGCCTGGCGGGAGTCTCGAGACCCAGTACTTC.

This clonotype appeared many times. The chain uses TRBV6-5 and TRBJ1-5; D unresolved. With 2 bases removed from V and 9 bases from J, the gap between germline ends came to 17 bases. The CDR3 has 15 amino acids. Germline V gene sequence: CDR1 MNHEY, CDR2 SVGAGI. The CDR3 loop is CASSYRRTGIWPQHF. The CDR3 nucleotides read TGTGCCAGCAGTTACCGTCGGACCGGTATATGGCCCCAGCATTTT.